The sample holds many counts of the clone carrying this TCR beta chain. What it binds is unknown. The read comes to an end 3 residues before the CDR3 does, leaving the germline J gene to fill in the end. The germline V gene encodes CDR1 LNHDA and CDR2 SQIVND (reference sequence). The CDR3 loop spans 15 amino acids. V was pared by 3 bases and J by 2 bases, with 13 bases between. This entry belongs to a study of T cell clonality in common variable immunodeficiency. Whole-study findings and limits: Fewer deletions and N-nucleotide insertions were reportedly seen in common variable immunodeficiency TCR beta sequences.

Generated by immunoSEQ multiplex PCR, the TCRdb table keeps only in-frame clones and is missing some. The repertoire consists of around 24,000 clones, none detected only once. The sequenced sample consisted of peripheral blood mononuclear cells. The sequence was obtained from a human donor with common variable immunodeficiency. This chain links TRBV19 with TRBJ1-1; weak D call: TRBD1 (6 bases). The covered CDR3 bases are TGTGCCAGTAGTATTCCCCCAGGGGCCAACACTGAA. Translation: CASSIPPGANTE. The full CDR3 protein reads CASSIPPGANTEAFF.